The clone carrying this T cell receptor (beta chain) was detected only a few times. Its antigen is unknown. TCRalpha and TCRbeta libraries used 5'RACE with constant-segment primers and UMIs. TCRdb reprocessed the 5' RACE reads with MiXCR, giving one entry per CDR3 protein. The data show about 270,000 distinct CDR3 sequences, 18% seen once. The germline gives CDR1 LGHDT, CDR2 YNNKEL (reference sequence). V lost 0 bases and J lost 6, with 12 bases in between. The CDR3 extends over 15 amino acids. This record belongs to a study of T-cell memory formation after mild COVID-19. General study findings and limits: Clones shrinking between day 15 and 85 showed a balanced CD4/CD8 split, and those that grew later tilted toward CD4+. Some SARS-CoV-2-responding clones were already detected in memory before infection. The authors left the SARS-CoV-2 specificity of second-wave clones peaking on day 37 unconfirmed.

The clonotype was recovered from a man in his late teens or twenties who had mild COVID-19 (a few samples of this study predate the infection). Cell type and time point are not known. Material for sequencing was PBMCs or a T cell subset sorted from them (not recorded which). This chain joins TRBV3-1 and TRBJ2-1, with D tentatively TRBD2 (5 bases). For the CDR3, the DNA is TGTGCCAGCAGCCAAGAGCAGGACTGGACCAATGAGCAGTTCTTC. Translation gives CASSQEQDWTNEQFF.